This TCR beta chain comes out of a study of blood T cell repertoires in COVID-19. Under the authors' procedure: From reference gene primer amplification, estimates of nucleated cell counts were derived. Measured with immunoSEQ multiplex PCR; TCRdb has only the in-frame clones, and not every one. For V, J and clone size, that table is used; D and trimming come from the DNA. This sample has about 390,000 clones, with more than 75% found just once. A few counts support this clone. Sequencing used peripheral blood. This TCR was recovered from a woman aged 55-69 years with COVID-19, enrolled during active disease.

CDR3: CASSFTGQANTEAFF. The DNA of the CDR3 is TGTGCCAGCAGCTTTACGGGACAGGCCAACACTGAAGCTTTCTTT. The V and J genes are TRBV11-3 and TRBJ1-1; 8 positions match TRBD1. The V gene's germline CDR1 is SGHNT and CDR2 YENEEA. The CDR3 totals 15 residues. With V trimmed by 3 bases and J by 2 bases, 5 bases remained unmatched.